These T cell receptor beta chains were read from a single sample in a study of identical twins. TCRdb redid the calling of the 5' RACE reads with MiXCR, one entry per CDR3 protein. The table lists 700,000 or so distinct CDR3 sequences, around 20% of them singletons. These data were likewise used in another study, on T cells expressing NK-cell markers.

Sample: PBMCs. Receptor source: a woman aged 18-30 years in good health. CDR3s include the opening cysteine and the closing phenylalanine or tryptophan. D genes are given only for firm matches. Size is omitted from some rows. Given values are once, few, many or a class for expanded clones.

TRBV5-1	TRBD1	TRBJ1-2	.	TGCGCCAGCAGCTTGGACAGGGGGCCAAACTATGGCTACACCTTC	CASSLDRGPNYGYTF
TRBV27	.	TRBJ2-1	.	TGTGCCAGCAGTTTAAGACAGCGGGTGGGCAGTGAGCAGTTCTTC	CASSLRQRVGSEQFF
TRBV9	.	TRBJ2-3	.	TGTGCCAGCAAAAGTAGGGATAGCACAGATACGCAGTATTTT	CASKSRDSTDTQYF
TRBV7-2	TRBD2	TRBJ2-3	.	TGTGCCAGCAGCTTAAGGCCGGCGGGGGGGCGTTCTACGCAGTATTTT	CASSLRPAGGRSTQYF
TRBV12-3/TRBV12-4	TRBD2	TRBJ2-3	.	TGTGCCAGCAGTCTAGCGGGGGGTCACACAGATACGCAGTATTTT	CASSLAGGHTDTQYF
TRBV12-3/TRBV12-4	.	TRBJ2-2	.	TGTGCCAGCAGTTTAATCTGGGGGCCGAACACCGGGGAGCTGTTTTTT	CASSLIWGPNTGELFF
TRBV12-3/TRBV12-4	.	TRBJ2-5	many	TGTGCCAGCAGCACCCCCCACCAAGAGACCCAGTACTTC	CASSTPHQETQYF
TRBV12-3/TRBV12-4	.	TRBJ2-1	many	TGTGCCAGCAGCTTGGGAATCACTAGTCCCCAGTTCTTC	CASSLGITSPQFF
TRBV21-1	.	TRBJ2-5	.	TGTGCCAGCAGCACCGTCCCTAGGAATCAAGAGACCCAGTACTTC	CASSTVPRNQETQYF
TRBV4-3	TRBD2	TRBJ2-2	.	TGCGCCAGCAGCCGATCTAGCGGGACCACCGGGGAGCTGTTTTTT	CASSRSSGTTGELFF
TRBV5-5	.	TRBJ2-3	.	TGTGCCAGCAGCTTTTCTCCAGGGCCCCCCGGGGATACGCAGTATTTT	CASSFSPGPPGDTQYF
TRBV2	.	TRBJ2-7	.	TGTGCCAGCAGGGCCGGGGCGACGACCGAGCAGTACTTC	CASRAGATTEQYF
TRBV12-3/TRBV12-4	.	TRBJ2-3	few	TGTGCCAGCAGTTTAACGGGGGCGCCCACAGATACGCAGTATTTT	CASSLTGAPTDTQYF
TRBV11-2	TRBD2	TRBJ2-3	.	TGTGCCAGCAGCTTAGGCATACTAGCGTGGAAAGGGACAGATACGCAGTATTTT	CASSLGILAWKGTDTQYF
TRBV9	.	TRBJ2-1	few	TGTGCCAGCAGCCCCGGAGTTAAGAATGAGCAGTTCTTC	CASSPGVKNEQFF
TRBV5-1	.	TRBJ2-7	.	TGCGCCAGCAGCTTGGCCGGAGTCCTCCCCCTCCTCGAGCAGTACTTC	CASSLAGVLPLLEQYF
TRBV20-1	.	TRBJ2-3	many	TGCAGTGCTGCCTGGGGAGATACGCAGTATTTT	CSAAWGDTQYF
TRBV5-6	.	TRBJ1-6	.	TGTGCCAGCAGCTTGGGCCTCTCCTATAATTCACCCCTCCACTTT	CASSLGLSYNSPLHF
TRBV7-9	.	TRBJ1-2	.	TGTGCCATCTGGGAGGCACGTGGCTACACCTTC	CAIWEARGYTF
TRBV5-1	TRBD1	TRBJ1-1	.	TGCGCCAGCAGCTTTACCAACAGGGGTAAAGGTGAAGCTTTCTTT	CASSFTNRGKGEAFF
TRBV6-2/TRBV6-3	.	TRBJ2-7	many	TGTGCCAGCAGTAACCCAGGGTATATGAACGAGCAGTACTTC	CASSNPGYMNEQYF
TRBV6-1	.	TRBJ2-1	few	TGTGCCAGCAGCTGGGGTCTTCAAAGCAATGAGCAGTTCTTC	CASSWGLQSNEQFF
TRBV29-1	TRBD2	TRBJ2-3	few	TGCAGCGTTGACCCCCTAACATCGACTAGCGGGACCGAACGAAGCACAGATACGCAGTATTTT	CSVDPLTSTSGTERSTDTQYF
TRBV7-9	.	TRBJ1-3	.	TGTGCCAGCAGGTCCGGGAAAAACTACGGAAACACCATATATTTT	CASRSGKNYGNTIYF
TRBV10-2	.	TRBJ2-7	few	TGCGCCAGCACCAAAGCGGACATCAAGTACGAGCAGTACTTC	CASTKADIKYEQYF
TRBV7-9	.	TRBJ2-6	few	TGTGCCAGCAGCTTAGCATCAACCTCTGGGGCCAACGTCCTGACTTTC	CASSLASTSGANVLTF
TRBV6-5	TRBD1	TRBJ2-2	many	TGTGCCAGCAGTTACCGGGACAGATACACCGGGGAGCTGTTTTTT	CASSYRDRYTGELFF
TRBV5-6	TRBD2	TRBJ2-1	many	TGTGCCAGCAGCCTTCGGGAGGATACCTACAATGAGCAGTTCTTC	CASSLREDTYNEQFF
TRBV5-1	TRBD2	TRBJ2-1	few	TGCGCCAGCAGTTTCGGGACTAGCGATAACAATGAGCAGTTCTTC	CASSFGTSDNNEQFF
TRBV20-1	.	TRBJ2-3	many	TGCAGCGCAACTCTGATTCAGGCGGTCACAGATACGCAGTATTTT	CSATLIQAVTDTQYF
TRBV9	.	TRBJ2-7	few	TGTGCCAGCAGCGTAGCTGGTAGCTCAGGGGGAGGATTAGACGAGCAGTACTTC	CASSVAGSSGGGLDEQYF
TRBV25-1	TRBD1	TRBJ1-1	few	TGTGCCACTAAGACAGGGAGGACTGAAGCTTTCTTT	CATKTGRTEAFF
TRBV7-2	TRBD2	TRBJ2-4	.	TGTGCCAGCAGCTTAGGGTCGTGGGAGGGCCAAAACATTCAGTACTTC	CASSLGSWEGQNIQYF